Given below is one T cell receptor (beta chain) in context. The target antigen is unknown. The data belong to a study of T cell repertoires in cytomegalovirus infection. The wider study: Indicated by public TCR beta signatures were CMV infection and matching HLA type.

A single record per CDR3 protein comes from TCRdb applying MiXCR to the reads. The profile shows hundreds of thousands of distinct CDR3 sequences, roughly a third of them singletons. V gave up 6 bases and J gave up 6 bases; unmatched junction bases: 6. This CDR3 has 15 amino acids. V is TRBV12-3 or TRBV12-4 and J is TRBJ2-3, with 13 bases identical to TRBD2. The source is a human donor in good health (CMV status not recorded). Some clones in this sample may be carry-over from other donors' samples. Sample: cultured PBMCs, taken from culture after CMV antigen stimulation. Here the CDR3 reads CASSLELAGGDTQYF. The CDR3 DNA reads as TGTGCCAGCAGCTTGGAACTAGCGGGAGGGGATACGCAGTATTTT.